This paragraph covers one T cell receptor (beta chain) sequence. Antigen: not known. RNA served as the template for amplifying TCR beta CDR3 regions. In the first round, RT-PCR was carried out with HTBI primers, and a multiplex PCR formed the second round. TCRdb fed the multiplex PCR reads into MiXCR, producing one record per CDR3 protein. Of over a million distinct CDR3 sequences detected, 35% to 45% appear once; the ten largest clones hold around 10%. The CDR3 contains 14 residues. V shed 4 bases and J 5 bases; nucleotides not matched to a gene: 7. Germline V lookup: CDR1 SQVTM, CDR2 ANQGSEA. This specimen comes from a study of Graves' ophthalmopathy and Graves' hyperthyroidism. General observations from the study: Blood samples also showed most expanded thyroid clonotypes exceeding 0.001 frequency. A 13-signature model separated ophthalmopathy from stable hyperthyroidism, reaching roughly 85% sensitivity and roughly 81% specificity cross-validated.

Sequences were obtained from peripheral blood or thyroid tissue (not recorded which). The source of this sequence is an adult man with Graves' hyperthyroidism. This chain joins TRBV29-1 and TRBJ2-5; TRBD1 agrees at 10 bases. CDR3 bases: TGCAGCGTTGTGACAGGGGGCGGCTGGGAGACCCAGTACTTC. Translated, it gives CSVVTGGGWETQYF.